The 21 T cell receptor beta chains presented below share a single source sample, sequenced in a study of OX40 agonist ivuxolimab in advanced cancers. The method was immunoSEQ multiplex PCR; TCRdb's version includes in-frame clones alone and lacks a portion of them. The table lists just over 90,000 clones, approximately 94% of them singletons. The sequences come from CD4+ or CD8+ T cells sorted from blood, collected in a trial of the OX40 agonist ivuxolimab. These receptors were obtained from an adult with an advanced solid tumor such as melanoma, head and neck, liver or kidney cancer.

This clone was detected only once. V usage is TRBV28 and J usage is TRBJ1-5; tentative D call: TRBD1 (5 bases). Germline V gene lookup returns CDR1 MDHEN and CDR2 SYDVKM. Trimming left V 4 bases short and J 3 bases short, with 10 bases between. The CDR3 has 14 amino acids. The DNA for the CDR3 is TGTGCCAGCAGTTCCGACAGACTCAATCAGCCCCAGCATTTT. Its translation is CASSSDRLNQPQHF.

The CDR3 sequence is CASSRRDRPNTGELFF. CDR3 nucleotides: TGTGCCAGCAGCCGACGGGACAGGCCGAACACCGGGGAGCTGTTTTTT. The V and J genes are TRBV5-6 and TRBJ2-2; 8 bases are a match to TRBD1. V was pared by 4 bases and J by 0 bases, with 5 bases of the junction left unmatched. Per germline, CDR1 SGHDT and CDR2 YYEEEE. The CDR3 consists of 16 residues.

This sequence joins TRBV27 and TRBJ2-5, with 7 bases fitting TRBD1. The CDR3 is 15 residues long. Germline CDR1 MNHEY, CDR2 SMNVEV (reference sequence). The junction had 6 bases not matched to a gene; V was cut back by 0 bases and J by 5 bases. CDR3 nucleotide sequence: TGTGCCAGCAGTTTATCTCCGACAGGGTTGGAGACCCAGTACTTC. This encodes CASSLSPTGLETQYF.

The V gene is TRBV29-1, the J gene TRBJ2-7; 10 bases agree with TRBD1. Germline CDR1 is SQVTM and CDR2 is ANQGSEA. V lost 6 bases to trimming and J lost 0 bases; unmatched junction nucleotides: 11. The CDR3 consists of 16 residues. The CDR3 loop reads CSVRSLDRGTSYEQYF. The CDR3 DNA reads as TGCAGCGTGAGATCGTTGGACAGGGGGACCTCCTACGAGCAGTACTTC.

The rearrangement links TRBV19 to TRBJ2-1; unclear D gene. V dropped 5 bases and J dropped 2 bases, with 13 bases sitting between them. Germline CDR1 LNHDA, CDR2 SQIVND (reference sequence). This CDR3 is built from 15 residues. CDR3 DNA sequence: TGTGCCAGTAGTTTACAACCTGGCGCCTACAATGAGCAGTTCTTC. Amino acids: CASSLQPGAYNEQFF.

This chain joins TRBV4-3 and TRBJ2-7, with D hard to call. Germline V gives CDR1 LGHNA, CDR2 YSLEER. Trimming took 0 bases from V and 9 from J, leaving 6 bases between them. CDR3 length: 11 amino acids. The CDR3 DNA is TGCGCCAGCAGCCAAGAAGTAGCGCAGTACTTC. It encodes CASSQEVAQYF.

The rearrangement joins TRBV9 to TRBJ2-1; tentatively, D is TRBD1 or TRBD2 (5 bases each). The CDR3 is 15 residues long. In germline, CDR1 is SGDLS, CDR2 YYNGEE. V gave up 6 bases and J gave up 4 bases, with 17 bases separating them. This chain's CDR3 is CASNPLSGGYNEQFF. In nucleotides, the CDR3 is TGTGCCAGCAACCCACTCTCTGGGGGTTACAATGAGCAGTTCTTC.

The J gene is TRBJ2-5, the V gene TRBV13; tentatively, D is TRBD1 (5 bases). V was pared by 0 bases and J by 5 bases, with 16 bases between. CDR3 length equals 16 residues. The germline CDR1 and CDR2 sequences are PRHDT and FYEKMQ (reference sequence). In nucleotides, the CDR3 is TGTGCCAGCAGCTTAGGTCCGGGTAAGGGGTCGGAGACCCAGTACTTC. Encoded protein: CASSLGPGKGSETQYF.

The genes are TRBV12-5 and TRBJ2-7; the match to TRBD2 covers 7 bases. The CDR3 has 14 amino acids. Germline V lookup: CDR1 LGHNT, CDR2 FRNRAP. V gave up 4 bases and J gave up 6 bases; unmatched junction bases: 9. CDR3 sequence reads: CASGWGREEVEQYF. DNA for the CDR3: TGTGCTAGTGGTTGGGGTCGGGAGGAGGTCGAGCAGTACTTC.

The V gene is TRBV27, the J gene TRBJ2-7; 11 bases match TRBD1. CDR1 MNHEY and CDR2 SMNVEV come from the germline V gene (reference sequence). The CDR3 has 14 amino acids. With V trimmed by 4 bases and J by 3 bases, 2 bases remained unmatched. The CDR3 loop reads CASSSGTGGYEQYF. The CDR3 DNA reads TGTGCCAGCAGTTCCGGGACAGGGGGCTACGAGCAGTACTTC.

The chain has TRBV7-8 and TRBJ2-7; D may correspond to TRBD1 or TRBD2 (5 bases each). Germline values: CDR1 SGHVS, CDR2 FQNEAQ. The CDR3 loop spans 13 amino acids. V was cut by 5 bases and J by 2 bases, with 10 bases left in between. For the CDR3, the DNA is TGTGCCAGCAGCCAAAGGGGACCCTACGAGCAGTACTTC. The encoded protein is CASSQRGPYEQYF. Complete variable domain (other parts from reference TRBV7-8 and TRBJ2-7): GAGVSQSPRYKVAKRGQDVALRCDPISGHVSLFWYQQALGQGPEFLTYFQNEAQLDKSGLPSDRFFAERPEGSVSTLKIQRTQQEDSAVYLCASSQRGPYEQYFGPGTRLTVT.

This chain links TRBV7-9 with TRBJ1-2, with D possibly TRBD1 on 6 matching bases. CDR1 SEHNR and CDR2 FQNEAQ come from the germline V gene (reference sequence). V lost 2 bases, J lost 6 bases, and 19 bases lay in between. This CDR3 has 16 residues. The CDR3 DNA sequence: TGTGCCAGCAGCTTACTCGAGAAACAGGGTAGGAATGGCTACACCTTC. Translating gives CASSLLEKQGRNGYTF.

The chain carries TRBV6-7 and TRBJ2-1, with D perhaps TRBD2 (6 bases). TRBV6-7 is placed among ORFs of uncertain function. The V end was cut by 2 bases, the J end by 7 bases, with 18 bases between. The CDR3 is 16 residues long. CDR3 loop: CASSYPAGVPGNEQFF. Written as DNA, the CDR3 is TGTGCCAGCAGTTACCCAGCGGGCGTACCGGGGAATGAGCAGTTCTTC.

In this sample, this clone turned up a few times. The chain joins TRBV11-2 to TRBJ2-1; D gene unclear. The length of the CDR3 is 15 residues. Germline lookup yields CDR1 SGHAT and CDR2 FQNNGV. Trimming stripped 5 bases from V and 7 bases from J, with 18 bases between. The CDR3 nucleotides read TGTGCCAGCAGCCTTGGCCAGCGCCGTACAAATGAGCAGTTCTTC. It yields the protein CASSLGQRRTNEQFF.

This chain uses TRBV29-1 with TRBJ1-2; D is possibly TRBD1 (5 bases). CDR1 and CDR2 (germline): SQVTM, ANQGSEA. V lost 4 bases to trimming and J lost 1 base, with 16 bases between them. CDR3 size: 15 residues. CDR3 in amino acids: CSVVGGGGVNYGYTF. In nucleotides, the CDR3 is TGCAGCGTTGTTGGGGGTGGAGGGGTTAACTATGGCTACACCTTC.

The count of this clone is one. This chain uses TRBV11-2 with TRBJ2-7; the match to TRBD1 covers 7 bases. CDR1 and CDR2 (germline): SGHAT, FQNNGV. The CDR3 consists of 14 residues. The V gene end was trimmed by 4 bases and the J gene end by 3 bases; junction bases not matched to a gene: 6. The DNA of the CDR3 is TGTGCCAGCAGCTCCGGGACAGACCGCTACGAGCAGTACTTC. It yields the protein CASSSGTDRYEQYF.

This chain links TRBV7-9 with TRBJ2-5; perhaps TRBD1 as D (5 bases). Trimming cost V 1 base and J 4 bases, with 7 bases left between them. From germline, CDR1 is SEHNR and CDR2 FQNEAQ (reference sequence). The CDR3 loop spans 13 amino acids. This CDR3 is CASSLEGVETQYF. The CDR3 nucleotides read TGTGCCAGCAGCTTAGAAGGGGTAGAGACCCAGTACTTC.

This clone was picked up one time. V usage is TRBV29-1 and J usage is TRBJ2-3; D unclear. This CDR3 region has 12 residues. Per germline, CDR1 SQVTM and CDR2 ANQGSEA. The ends were cut back, 4 bases at V and 0 bases at J, with 5 bases in the middle. CDR3 residues: CSVATSTDTQYF. CDR3 DNA sequence: TGCAGCGTTGCCACTAGCACAGATACGCAGTATTTT.

The V call is TRBV9, the J call TRBJ2-3; D is possibly TRBD1 (5 bases). Germline lookup yields CDR1 SGDLS and CDR2 YYNGEE. Deletions cut 4 bases from V and 0 bases from J, with 9 bases between. The CDR3 is made up of 14 amino acids. CDR3 nucleotides: TGTGCCAGCAGCCAGGGTCGGAGCACAGATACGCAGTATTTT. This translates into CASSQGRSTDTQYF.

This chain connects TRBV6-1 to TRBJ2-7, with D uncertain. Germline-derived CDR1 and CDR2 are MNHNS and SASEGT. CDR3 length: 12 residues. V was pared by 8 bases and J by 3 bases, with 11 bases between. The CDR3 DNA follows: TGTGCCAGCGGGTGGACCCTCTACGAGCAGTACTTC. Its translation is CASGWTLYEQYF.

The rearrangement joins TRBV9 to TRBJ2-5; no clear D. V was trimmed by 3 bases and J by 4 bases, leaving 19 bases between them. The CDR3 consists of 16 residues. Germline lookup yields CDR1 SGDLS and CDR2 YYNGEE. The CDR3 loop is CASSGERLGGRETQYF. The CDR3 DNA reads TGTGCCAGCAGCGGTGAGAGGCTAGGTGGGCGAGAGACCCAGTACTTC. The variable domain in full, with the rest retrieved from reference TRBV9 and TRBJ2-5, is DSGVTQTPKHLITATGQRVTLRCSPRSGDLSVYWYQQSLDQGLQFLIQYYNGEERAKGNILERFSAQQFPDLHSELNLSSLELGDSALYFCASSGERLGGRETQYFGPGTRLLVL.